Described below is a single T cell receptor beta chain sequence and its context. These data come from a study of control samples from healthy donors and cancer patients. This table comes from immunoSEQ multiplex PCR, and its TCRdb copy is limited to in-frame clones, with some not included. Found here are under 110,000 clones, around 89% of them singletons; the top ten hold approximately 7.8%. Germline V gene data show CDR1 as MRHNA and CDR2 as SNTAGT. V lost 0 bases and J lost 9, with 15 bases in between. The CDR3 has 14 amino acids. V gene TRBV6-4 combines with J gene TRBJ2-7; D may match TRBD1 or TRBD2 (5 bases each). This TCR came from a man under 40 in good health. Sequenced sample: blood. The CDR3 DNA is TGTGCCAGCAGTGACTCGTTACCGTCGGGGCCGCAGTACTTC. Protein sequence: CASSDSLPSGPQYF.